These T cell receptor beta chains were read from a single sample in a study of blood T cell repertoires in COVID-19. Using immunoSEQ multiplex PCR, the repertoire was profiled, and TCRdb retains in-frame clones only, with some absent. The sample holds about 60,000 clones, roughly 88% seen once. Sequenced: peripheral blood. The origin of the receptors is a man aged 30 to 45 with COVID-19, enrolled during active disease. The CDR3 runs from the conserved cysteine through the conserved F or W. Fields, in order: V gene, J gene, D gene, clone size, CDR3 DNA, CDR3 protein. D genes are given only for firm matches. Expanded clones are given a class, and other clones once, few, many or no size at all.

V gene: TRBV19
J gene: TRBJ2-1
D gene: TRBD2
clone size: NA
CDR3 DNA: TGTGCCAGTAGTGTCACTCGGGCTAGCGGGAGCCATGAGCAGTTCTTC
CDR3 protein: CASSVTRASGSHEQFF

V gene: TRBV29-1
J gene: TRBJ1-1
D gene: TRBD1
clone size: NA
CDR3 DNA: TGCAGCGTTGAGGGACAGGGCCCTGAAGCTTTCTTT
CDR3 protein: CSVEGQGPEAFF

V gene: TRBV5-4
J gene: TRBJ1-2
D gene: NA
clone size: NA
CDR3 DNA: TGTGCCAGCAGCTTGCGGGGTGCTGGGGAGGGATATAGGGGCTACACCTTC
CDR3 protein: CASSLRGAGEGYRGYTF

V gene: TRBV15
J gene: TRBJ2-1
D gene: TRBD2
clone size: NA
CDR3 DNA: TGTGCCACCAGCAGAGTCCCTAGCGGTCACAATGAGCAGTTCTTC
CDR3 protein: CATSRVPSGHNEQFF

V gene: TRBV11-2
J gene: TRBJ1-4
D gene: NA
clone size: NA
CDR3 DNA: TGTGCCAGCAGCTACGGAACGGGGGGAAAACTGTTTTTT
CDR3 protein: CASSYGTGGKLFF

V gene: TRBV7-9
J gene: TRBJ1-2
D gene: NA
clone size: NA
CDR3 DNA: TGTGCCAGCAGCTTAACAACGAATCTCGGCTACACCTTC
CDR3 protein: CASSLTTNLGYTF

V gene: TRBV4-1
J gene: TRBJ2-4
D gene: NA
clone size: NA
CDR3 DNA: TGCGCCAGCAGCCAAGATGCGGCCGTCGGGAGAAAAAACATTCAGTACTTC
CDR3 protein: CASSQDAAVGRKNIQYF

V gene: TRBV9
J gene: TRBJ2-3
D gene: NA
clone size: NA
CDR3 DNA: TGTGCCAGCAGCGTAGCAATCTATAGCACAGATACGCAGTATTTT
CDR3 protein: CASSVAIYSTDTQYF

V gene: TRBV28
J gene: TRBJ1-3
D gene: NA
clone size: NA
CDR3 DNA: TGTGCCAGCACTCCCCCTGGAAACACCATATATTTT
CDR3 protein: CASTPPGNTIYF

V gene: TRBV11-2
J gene: TRBJ1-6
D gene: TRBD1
clone size: NA
CDR3 DNA: TGTGCCAGCAGCTCCCGGACAGGGGGAAATTCACCCCTCCACTTT
CDR3 protein: CASSSRTGGNSPLHF

V gene: TRBV6-5
J gene: TRBJ2-5
D gene: TRBD2
clone size: NA
CDR3 DNA: TGTGCCAGCAGTACGAGGCGGGAGCATCAAGAGACCCAGTACTTC
CDR3 protein: CASSTRREHQETQYF

V gene: TRBV2
J gene: TRBJ1-1
D gene: NA
clone size: few
CDR3 DNA: TGTGCCAGCAGTATCAGCGCGAACACTGAAGCTTTCTTT
CDR3 protein: CASSISANTEAFF

V gene: TRBV28
J gene: TRBJ1-1
D gene: TRBD1
clone size: NA
CDR3 DNA: TGTGCAGCAGGGGGAGCTTTCTTT
CDR3 protein: CAAGGAFF

V gene: TRBV7-2
J gene: TRBJ2-3
D gene: NA
clone size: NA
CDR3 DNA: TGTGCCAGCAGCTACTTCCCCTCCACAGATACGCAGTATTTT
CDR3 protein: CASSYFPSTDTQYF

V gene: TRBV7-2
J gene: TRBJ1-3
D gene: TRBD1
clone size: NA
CDR3 DNA: TGTGCCAGCAGCTTGACAGGGTTTGGAAACACCATATATTTT
CDR3 protein: CASSLTGFGNTIYF

V gene: TRBV11-2
J gene: TRBJ2-3
D gene: NA
clone size: NA
CDR3 DNA: TGTGCCAGCAGCCCCCGGACAGATAGCACAGATACGCAGTATTTT
CDR3 protein: CASSPRTDSTDTQYF